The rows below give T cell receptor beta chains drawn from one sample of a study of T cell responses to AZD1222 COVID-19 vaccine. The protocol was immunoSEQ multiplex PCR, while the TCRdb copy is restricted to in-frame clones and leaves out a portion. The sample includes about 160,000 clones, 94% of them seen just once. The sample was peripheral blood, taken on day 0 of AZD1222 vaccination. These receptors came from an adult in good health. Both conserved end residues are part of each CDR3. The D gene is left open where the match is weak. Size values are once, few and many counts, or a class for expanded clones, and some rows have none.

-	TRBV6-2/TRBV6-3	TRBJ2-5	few	CASSPGDPQETQYF	TGTGCCAGCAGCCCTGGGGACCCGCAAGAGACCCAGTACTTC
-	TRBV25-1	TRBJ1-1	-	CASSHLRNTEAFF	TGTGCCAGCAGTCACCTGAGGAACACTGAAGCTTTCTTT
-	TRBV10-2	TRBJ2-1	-	CASSEGEQFF	TGCGCCAGCAGTGAGGGGGAGCAGTTCTTC
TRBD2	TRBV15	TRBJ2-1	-	CATSRGGASGLNEQFF	TGTGCCACCAGCAGAGGTGGGGCTAGCGGTCTCAATGAGCAGTTCTTC
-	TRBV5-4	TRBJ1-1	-	CASSLSRGFTEAFF	TGTGCCAGCAGCTTGAGCAGGGGTTTTACTGAAGCTTTCTTT
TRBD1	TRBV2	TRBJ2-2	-	CASRAPGQGAGGELFF	TGTGCCAGCAGGGCCCCGGGACAGGGGGCCGGCGGGGAGCTGTTTTTT
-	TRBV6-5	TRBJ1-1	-	CASSYGGSPNTEAFF	TGTGCCAGCAGTTACGGGGGGAGTCCGAACACTGAAGCTTTCTTT
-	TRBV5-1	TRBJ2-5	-	CASSFGVQETQYF	TGCGCCAGCAGCTTTGGAGTTCAAGAGACCCAGTACTTC
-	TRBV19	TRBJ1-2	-	CASSRQLTNYGYTF	TGTGCCAGTAGCCGACAGCTTACTAACTATGGCTACACCTTC
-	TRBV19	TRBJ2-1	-	CASSISSYNEQFF	TGTGCCAGTAGTATTTCCTCCTACAATGAGCAGTTCTTC
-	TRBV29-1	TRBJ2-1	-	CSATTARADEQFF	TGCAGCGCCACAACGGCGCGAGCAGATGAGCAGTTCTTC
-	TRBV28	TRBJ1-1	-	CASSLHTVPEAFF	TGTGCCAGCAGTTTGCACACGGTACCCGAAGCTTTCTTT
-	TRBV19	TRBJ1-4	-	CASSPGRGWIEKLFF	TGTGCCAGTAGTCCCGGGAGGGGATGGATCGAAAAACTGTTTTTT
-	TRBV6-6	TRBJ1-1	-	CASRPGTKNTEAFF	TGTGCCAGCAGACCCGGGACAAAGAACACTGAAGCTTTCTTT
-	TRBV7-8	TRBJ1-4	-	CASSLERLATNEKLFF	TGTGCCAGCAGCTTAGAGAGACTTGCAACTAATGAAAAACTGTTTTTT
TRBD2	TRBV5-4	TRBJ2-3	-	CASRDGTSGGAVDTQYF	TGTGCCAGCAGGGACGGGACTAGCGGGGGGGCCGTAGATACGCAGTATTTT
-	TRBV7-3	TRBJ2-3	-	CASSLLGRPDTQYF	TGTGCCAGCAGCTTACTGGGCCGGCCGGATACGCAGTATTTT
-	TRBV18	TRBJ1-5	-	CASSPRDNQPQHF	TGTGCCAGCTCACCAAGGGACAATCAGCCCCAGCATTTT
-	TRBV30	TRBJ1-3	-	CAWSINSGNTIYF	TGTGCCTGGAGTATTAACTCTGGAAACACCATATATTTT
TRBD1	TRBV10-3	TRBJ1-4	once	CAISEQTGANEKLFF	TGTGCCATCAGTGAGCAGACAGGGGCTAATGAAAAACTGTTTTTT
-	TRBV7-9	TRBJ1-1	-	CASSLSRIENTEAFF	TGTGCCAGCAGCTTATCCCGGATCGAGAACACTGAAGCTTTCTTT